This T cell receptor (beta chain) was recorded in a study of identical twins. Findings of the study overall: Whereas memory repertoires showed no such difference, abundant cord blood beta clonotypes carried fewer insertions. Twins shared beta out-of-frame sequences in excess, but this excess was weaker.

A universal primer site was created by template switching, with the cDNA bearing unique molecular identifiers. TCRdb processed the 5' RACE reads anew with MiXCR; each CDR3 protein has one entry. The data contain around 500,000 distinct CDR3 sequences, 12% to 15% of them singletons. The table lists this clonotype with many counts. Its target is not known. This CDR3 is 14 amino acids long. Trimming removed 6 bases at V and 5 bases at J, with 13 bases between. These data were also filed under a second study, of yellow fever vaccine responses in identical twins. That source reports: The T cell response to vaccination in identical twins was reportedly partly convergent and partly personalized.

The sequence was obtained from a woman between 18 and 29 years old in good health. The sequenced sample was CD4+ T cells sorted from blood. The chain couples TRBV12-3 or TRBV12-4 to TRBJ2-2; no clear D gene. The CDR3 here is CASSGFAGTGELFF. Written as DNA, the CDR3 is TGTGCCAGCAGCGGCTTCGCTGGGACCGGGGAGCTGTTTTTT.